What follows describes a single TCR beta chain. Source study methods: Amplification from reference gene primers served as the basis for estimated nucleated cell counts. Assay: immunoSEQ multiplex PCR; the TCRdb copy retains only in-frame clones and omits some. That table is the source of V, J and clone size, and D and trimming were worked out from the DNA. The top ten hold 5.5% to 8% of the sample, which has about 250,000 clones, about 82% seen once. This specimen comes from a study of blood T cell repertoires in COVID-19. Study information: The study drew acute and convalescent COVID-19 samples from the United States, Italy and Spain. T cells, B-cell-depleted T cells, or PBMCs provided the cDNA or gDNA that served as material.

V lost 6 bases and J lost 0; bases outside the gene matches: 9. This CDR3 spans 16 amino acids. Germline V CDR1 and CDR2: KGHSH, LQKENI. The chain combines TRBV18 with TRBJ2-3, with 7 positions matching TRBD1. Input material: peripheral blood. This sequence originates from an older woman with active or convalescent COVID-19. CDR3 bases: TGTGCCAGCTCGTGGGACAGCGCCTCTAGCACAGATACGCAGTATTTT. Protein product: CASSWDSASSTDTQYF. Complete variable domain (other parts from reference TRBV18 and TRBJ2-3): NAGVMQNPRHLVRRRGQEARLRCSPMKGHSHVYWYRQLPEEGLKFMVYLQKENIIDESGMPKERFSAEFPKEGPSILRIQQVVRGDSAAYFCASSWDSASSTDTQYFGPGTRLTVL.